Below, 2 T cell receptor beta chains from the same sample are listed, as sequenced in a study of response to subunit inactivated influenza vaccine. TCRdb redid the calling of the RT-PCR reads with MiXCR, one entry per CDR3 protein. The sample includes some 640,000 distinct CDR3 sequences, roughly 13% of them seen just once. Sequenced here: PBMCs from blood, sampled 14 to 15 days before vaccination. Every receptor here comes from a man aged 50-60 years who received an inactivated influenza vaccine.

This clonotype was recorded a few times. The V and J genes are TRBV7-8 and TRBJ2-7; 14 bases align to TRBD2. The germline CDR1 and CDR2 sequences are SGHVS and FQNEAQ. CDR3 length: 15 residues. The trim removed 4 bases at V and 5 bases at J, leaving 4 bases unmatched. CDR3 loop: CASSSTSGRAHEQYF. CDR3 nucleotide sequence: TGTGCCAGCAGCTCGACTAGCGGGAGGGCCCACGAGCAGTACTTC.

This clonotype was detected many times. In DNA, the CDR3 is TGTGCCAGCAGCTTCGACGTGAACACTGAAGCTTTCTTT. It is translated as CASSFDVNTEAFF. The chain is built from TRBV5-6 and TRBJ1-1, with D uncertain. The germline V gene encodes CDR1 SGHDT and CDR2 YYEEEE. V was pared by 2 bases and J by 0 bases, with 5 bases between. The CDR3 spans 13 residues.